This passage covers 13 T cell receptor beta chains from one sample sequenced in a study of shared clonotypes between healthy human individuals. The repertoire was sequenced with immunoSEQ multiplex PCR; TCRdb's copy has only in-frame clones and lacks some. The sample consists of millions of clones, roughly 95% of them appearing once. Sequenced: naive CD4+ T cells sorted from blood. Stated subset: CD45RA+ positively selected. All receptors come from a man between 18 and 29 years old in good health.

J is TRBJ2-7 and V is TRBV10-1; D possibly corresponds to TRBD1 (6 bases). CDR3 size: 12 residues. The germline V gene has CDR1 WNHNN and CDR2 SYGVQD (reference sequence). V dropped 5 bases and J dropped 7 bases, with 12 bases sitting between them. Here the CDR3 reads CASSTGSGEQYF. The DNA for the CDR3 is TGCGCCAGCAGTACAGGGTCGGGAGAGCAGTACTTC.

On this clone: Other DNA sequences in the sample encode the same CDR3. The chain carries TRBV2 and TRBJ1-3; D remains ambiguous. The germline gives CDR1 SNHLY, CDR2 FYNNEI. Trimming cost V 1 base and J 3 bases, with 7 bases left between them. This CDR3 has 14 residues. The CDR3 is CASSEGGSGNTIYF. The CDR3 DNA reads TGTGCCAGCAGTGAAGGAGGCAGTGGAAACACCATATATTTT. Together with reference TRBV2 and TRBJ1-3, the CDR3 gives the full variable domain: EPEVTQTPSHQVTQMGQEVILRCVPISNHLYFYWYRQILGQKVEFLVSFYNNEISEKSEIFDDQFSVERPDGSNFTLKIRSTKLEDSAMYFCASSEGGSGNTIYFGEGSWLTVV.

The rearrangement joins TRBV7-2 to TRBJ2-5; tentatively, D is TRBD2 (6 bases). With 2 bases removed from V and 2 bases from J, the gap between germline ends came to 15 bases. There are 16 residues in the CDR3. Germline-derived CDR1 and CDR2 are SGHTA and FQGNSA. Here the CDR3 reads CASSLMSGALQETQYF. The CDR3 DNA follows: TGTGCCAGCAGCTTAATGTCGGGAGCCTTGCAAGAGACCCAGTACTTC.

The chain uses TRBV10-2 and TRBJ2-6; D ambiguous. Germline V gene sequence: CDR1 WSHSY, CDR2 SAAADI. V lost 7 bases to trimming and J lost 0 bases, with 22 bases between them. This CDR3 is built from 19 residues. The CDR3 protein is CASKNYSDNFSSGANVLTF. For the CDR3, the DNA is TGCGCCAGCAAGAATTACAGTGACAACTTCAGCTCTGGGGCCAACGTCCTGACTTTC.

The chain combines TRBV5-1 with TRBJ1-4, with unresolved D. The CDR3 contains 17 residues. Germline V CDR1 and CDR2: SGHRS, YFSETQ. V lost 0 bases, J lost 8 bases, and 20 bases lay in between. In DNA form, the CDR3 reads TGCGCCAGCAGCTTGGAATCTCTTGGACTGGGCCAGGAAAAACTGTTTTTT. Amino acid sequence: CASSLESLGLGQEKLFF.

The rearrangement uses TRBV4-3 and TRBJ2-2; D is undetermined. The germline V gene encodes CDR1 LGHNA and CDR2 YSLEER. Trimming pared 0 bases from V and 6 bases from J, leaving 8 bases between. The length of the CDR3 is 14 residues. CDR3 nucleotide sequence: TGCGCCAGCAGCCAAGACACGGTCCCCGGGGAGCTGTTTTTT. It encodes CASSQDTVPGELFF.

CDR3 loop: CASSPRGLAGGRISDTQYF. CDR3 nucleotide sequence: TGTGCCAGCAGCCCGCGGGGGCTAGCGGGGGGGCGGATCTCAGATACGCAGTATTTT. The chain uses TRBV7-9 and TRBJ2-3; 12 positions match TRBD2. The V and J ends lost 5 bases and 4 bases, in that order; junction bases with no gene match: 16. This CDR3 spans 19 amino acids. The germline CDR1 and CDR2 sequences are SEHNR and FQNEAQ (reference sequence).

The chain employs TRBV25-1 and TRBJ2-1; D possibly corresponds to TRBD2 (6 bases). The length of the CDR3 is 15 residues. Germline loops: CDR1 MGHDK, CDR2 SYGVNS. With 6 bases removed from V and 0 bases from J, the gap between germline ends came to 12 bases. DNA for the CDR3: TGTGCCAGCAGGGGTAGCGGCAGCTCCTACAATGAGCAGTTCTTC. It specifies CASRGSGSSYNEQFF.

The chain carries TRBV30 and TRBJ1-1; D gene uncertain. Germline CDR1 reads GTSNPN; CDR2 reads SVGIG (reference sequence). V was cut by 7 bases and J by 9 bases, with 15 bases left in between. The CDR3 is made up of 11 amino acids. The chain's CDR3 is CAYWSSGKAFF. The CDR3 region has the DNA TGTGCCTACTGGAGTTCGGGTAAAGCTTTCTTT.

V and J are TRBV9 and TRBJ2-3; 7 nucleotides agree with TRBD2. This CDR3 region has 17 residues. V lost 0 bases, J lost 5 bases, and 12 bases stayed unmatched. The germline gives CDR1 SGDLS, CDR2 YYNGEE. CDR3 region: CASSVAPLAELGDTQYF. In DNA, the CDR3 is TGTGCCAGCAGCGTAGCCCCCCTAGCGGAATTGGGAGATACGCAGTATTTT.

V and J are TRBV7-9 and TRBJ2-3; D is undetermined. Deletions cut 5 bases from V and 2 bases from J, with 11 bases between. This CDR3 region has 14 residues. Germline V lookup: CDR1 SEHNR, CDR2 FQNEAQ (reference sequence). The CDR3: CASSIWASTDTQYF. In nucleotides, the CDR3 is TGTGCCAGCAGCATATGGGCCTCCACAGATACGCAGTATTTT.

The chain has TRBV5-4 and TRBJ2-2, with TRBD2 matching 13 bases. Per the germline V gene, CDR1 is SGHNT and CDR2 is YYREEE (reference sequence). The CDR3 is 16 residues long. V lost 4 bases to trimming and J lost 4 bases; unmatched junction nucleotides: 4. The CDR3 sequence: CASSPGTSGITGELFF. CDR3 DNA sequence: TGTGCCAGCAGCCCGGGGACTAGCGGGATCACCGGGGAGCTGTTTTTT.

This clone was detected only once. The J gene is TRBJ1-3, the V gene TRBV9, with D hard to call. Trimming pared 0 bases from V and 0 bases from J, leaving 10 bases between. The CDR3 has 16 residues. Germline loops: CDR1 SGDLS, CDR2 YYNGEE. CDR3: CASSVGPDGSGNTIYF. The CDR3 DNA reads TGTGCCAGCAGCGTAGGGCCGGATGGCTCTGGAAACACCATATATTTT.